This section outlines one TCR beta chain sequence together with its context. Its antigen remains unidentified. This entry comes from a study of cytomegalovirus exposure and HLA in healthy donors. Study findings and constraints: Sequencing depth across donors, presence/absence analyses assumed, was roughly uniform. Approximately 160 TCR beta chains were listed as cytomegalovirus-associated.

The study ran its PCR with 60 Vbeta and 13 Jbeta primers. Sequencing used immunoSEQ multiplex PCR; TCRdb keeps in-frame clones, though not all of them. The sample includes roughly 100,000 clones, almost 80% of them seen just once. This receptor was identified in a man between 60 and 75 years old in good health and CMV-seropositive. Sequencing was done on a sample of PBMCs.

The CDR3 region is CASSLGLQGRSEKLFF. The CDR3, as DNA: TGTGCCAGCAGCTTGGGATTACAGGGAAGAAGTGAAAAACTGTTTTTT. The rearrangement joins TRBV5-4 to TRBJ1-4; D may be TRBD1 (6 bases). The CDR3 sequence is 16 residues long. Germline assignment: CDR1 SGHNT and CDR2 YYREEE (reference sequence). V was shortened by 0 bases and J by 7 bases, with 16 bases between the two germline ends.